The T cell receptor beta chain described here comes from a study of blood T cell repertoires in COVID-19. Profiling relied on immunoSEQ multiplex PCR, and the TCRdb table lists in-frame clones only, not all of them. The sample shows about 260,000 clones, 85% to 90% of them seen only once. This clonotype was obtained from a man aged 18 to 30 with active or convalescent COVID-19. The specimen sequenced was peripheral blood.

CDR3 sequence: CASSQSTGNVLNEQFF. The CDR3 DNA is TGTGCCAGCAGTCAATCTACAGGGAATGTTTTAAATGAGCAGTTCTTC. The V gene is TRBV27, the J gene TRBJ2-1; tentatively, D is TRBD1 (6 bases). CDR1 and CDR2 (germline): MNHEY, SMNVEV (reference sequence). The CDR3 consists of 16 residues. V lost 5 bases to trimming and J lost 7 bases, with 21 bases between them.